Following are 9 T cell receptor beta chains from one sample sequenced in a study of blood T cells in healthy people across ages. Together with a sample-barcoded 5' primer, a J-beta primer mix was included in a second PCR lasting roughly 7 to 11 cycles. TCRdb reprocessed the 5' RACE reads with MiXCR, giving one entry per CDR3 protein. The table lists around 1,900,000 distinct CDR3 sequences, about two fifths of them singletons. Sequencing input: blood. All receptors derive from a human donor in good health.

V gene TRBV11-3 combines with J gene TRBJ2-7; D is undetermined. With the DNA end fitting TRBJ2-5 better, the J assignment may be wrong. Germline V gene lookup returns CDR1 SGHNT and CDR2 YENEEA. This CDR3 comprises 15 residues. CDR3 in DNA: TGTGCCAGCAGTCCCGAGTTAGGGCCCGCAGAGACCCAGTACTTC. Translated, it gives CASSPELGPAETQYF.

Notes on this clonotype: Just one base apart from a much larger clone, this may be a read error. The chain links TRBV10-3 to TRBJ2-3, with no clear D. There are 14 residues in the CDR3. The germline gives CDR1 ENHRY, CDR2 SYGVKD. As DNA, the CDR3 is TGTGCCACCAGTGAGTCCGTGGGCACAGATACGCAGTATTTT. It encodes CATSESVGTDTQYF.

This clonotype is a singleton in its sample. The chain recombines TRBV4-3 with TRBJ1-4, with 11 nucleotides matching TRBD1. The CDR3 is 20 residues long. The junction had 12 bases not matched to a gene; V was cut back by 3 bases and J by 0 bases. Germline loops: CDR1 LGHNA, CDR2 YSLEER. CDR3 coding DNA: TGCGCCAGCAGCCATTTGGACAGGGGGCCGGAGATCCCAACTAATGAAAAACTGTTTTTT. Translation gives CASSHLDRGPEIPTNEKLFF.

This clonotype turned up a few times. The chain uses TRBV6-2 or TRBV6-3 and TRBJ1-1, with 7 bases aligning to TRBD1. In germline, CDR1 is MNHEY, CDR2 SVGEGT. V lost 8 bases, J lost 5 bases, and 8 bases stayed unmatched. This CDR3 has 13 amino acids. CDR3 loop: CASLPGGLTEAFF. CDR3 in DNA: TGTGCCAGCCTTCCAGGGGGTCTGACTGAAGCTTTCTTT.

The sample holds a few counts of this clonotype. This chain uses TRBV20-1 with TRBJ1-4; D is perhaps TRBD1 (5 bases). Germline lookup yields CDR1 DFQATT and CDR2 SNEGSKA (reference sequence). Between the trimmed V and J ends, which lost 0 bases and 3 bases, there was a span of 14 bases. The CDR3 is made up of 16 amino acids. The CDR3 is CSARDIIGRANEKLFF. The CDR3 region has the DNA TGCAGTGCTAGAGATATTATTGGCAGGGCTAATGAAAAACTGTTTTTT.

As for this clonotype: It may be a read error: a sequence one base away is much more abundant. This sequence joins TRBV2 and TRBJ1-2; TRBD1 matches 9 bases. CDR1 and CDR2 (germline): SNHLY, FYNNEI. This CDR3 region has 13 residues. DNA for the CDR3: TGTGCCGGCAGTCGGACAGGGGATTATGGCTACACCTTC. Translation gives CAGSRTGDYGYTF. Full variable domain (outside the CDR3, taken from reference TRBV2 and TRBJ1-2): EPEVTQTPSHQVTQMGQEVILRCVPISNHLYFYWYRQILGQKVEFLVSFYNNEISEKSEIFDDQFSVERPDGSNFTLKIRSTKLEDSAMYFCAGSRTGDYGYTFGSGTRLTVV.

This clonotype occurred a few times. The rearrangement joins TRBV7-2 to TRBJ2-1; 10 bases map to TRBD2. CDR3 size: 17 residues. CDR1 and CDR2 (germline): SGHTA, FQGNSA. Trimming removed 3 bases from V and 6 bases from J; junction bases left unmatched: 11. The CDR3 spells CASSFLAGAPPGNEQFF. The CDR3 coding sequence is TGTGCCAGCAGCTTCCTAGCGGGGGCCCCACCAGGCAATGAGCAGTTCTTC. Based on the CDR3 plus reference TRBV7-2 and TRBJ2-1, the full variable domain is GAGVSQSPSNKVTEKGKDVELRCDPISGHTALYWYRQSLGQGLEFLIYFQGNSAPDKSGLPSDRFSAERTGGSVSTLTIQRTQQEDSAVYLCASSFLAGAPPGNEQFFGPGTRLTVL.

This clonotype came up many times. The chain recombines TRBV20-1 with TRBJ2-1; 9 bases agree with TRBD2. From germline, CDR1 is DFQATT and CDR2 SNEGSKA (reference sequence). J lost 5 bases, V lost 1 base, and 12 bases had no gene match. This CDR3 has 17 amino acids. In nucleotides, the CDR3 is TGCAGTGCTAGAGCGTCGACGACTAGCGGAGAGAACAATGAGCAGTTCTTC. It translates to CSARASTTSGENNEQFF.

This clonotype appeared a few times. The chain recombines TRBV20-1 with TRBJ1-6, with D uncertain. The CDR3 consists of 16 residues. Germline loops: CDR1 DFQATT, CDR2 SNEGSKA (reference sequence). Trimming removed 0 bases from V and 9 bases from J, with 18 bases in between. CDR3 sequence (DNA): TGCAGTGCTAGAGATCGCGCCGGACTGACCACTTCACCCCTCCACTTT. It specifies CSARDRAGLTTSPLHF.